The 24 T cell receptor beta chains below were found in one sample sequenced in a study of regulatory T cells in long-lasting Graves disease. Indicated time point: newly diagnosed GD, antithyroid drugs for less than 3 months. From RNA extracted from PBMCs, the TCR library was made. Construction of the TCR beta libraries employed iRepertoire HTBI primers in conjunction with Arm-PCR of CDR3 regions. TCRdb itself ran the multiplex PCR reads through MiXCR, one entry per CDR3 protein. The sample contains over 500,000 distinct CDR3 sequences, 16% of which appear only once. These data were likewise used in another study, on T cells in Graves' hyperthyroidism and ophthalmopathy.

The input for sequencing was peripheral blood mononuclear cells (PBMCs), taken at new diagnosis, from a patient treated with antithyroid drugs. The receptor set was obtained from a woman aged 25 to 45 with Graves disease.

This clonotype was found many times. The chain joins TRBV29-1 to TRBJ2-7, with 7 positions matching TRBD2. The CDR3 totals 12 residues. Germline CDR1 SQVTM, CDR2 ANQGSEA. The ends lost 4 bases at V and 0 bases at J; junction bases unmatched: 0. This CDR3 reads CSVGEGSYEQYF. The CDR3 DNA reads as TGCAGCGTTGGGGAGGGCTCCTACGAGCAGTACTTC.

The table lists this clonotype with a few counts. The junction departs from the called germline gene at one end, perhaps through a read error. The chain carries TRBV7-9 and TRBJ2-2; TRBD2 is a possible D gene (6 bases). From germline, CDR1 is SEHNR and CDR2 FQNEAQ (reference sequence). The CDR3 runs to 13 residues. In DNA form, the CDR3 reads TGTGCCAGCAGCTTAGCCGTCACCGGGGGGCTGTTTTTT. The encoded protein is CASSLAVTGGLFF.

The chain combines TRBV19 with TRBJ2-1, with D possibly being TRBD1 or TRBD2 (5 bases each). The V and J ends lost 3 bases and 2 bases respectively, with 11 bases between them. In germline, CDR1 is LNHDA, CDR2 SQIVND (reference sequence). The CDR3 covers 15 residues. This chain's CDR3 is CASSMLGTAYNEQFF. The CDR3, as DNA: TGTGCCAGTAGTATGTTGGGGACCGCCTACAATGAGCAGTTCTTC.

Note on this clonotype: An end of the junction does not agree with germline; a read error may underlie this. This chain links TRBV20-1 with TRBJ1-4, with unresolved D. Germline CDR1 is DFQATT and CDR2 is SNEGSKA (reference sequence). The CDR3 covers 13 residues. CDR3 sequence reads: CSARDLLNEKLFF. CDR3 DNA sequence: TGCAGTGCCAGAGACCTCTTGAATGAAAAACTGTTTTTT.

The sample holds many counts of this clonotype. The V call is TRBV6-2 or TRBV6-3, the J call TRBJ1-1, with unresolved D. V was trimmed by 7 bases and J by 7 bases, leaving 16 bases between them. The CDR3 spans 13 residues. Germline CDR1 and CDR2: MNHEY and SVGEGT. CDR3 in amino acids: CASKLRARGEAFF. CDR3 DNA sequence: TGTGCCAGCAAATTAAGGGCTCGGGGTGAAGCTTTCTTT.

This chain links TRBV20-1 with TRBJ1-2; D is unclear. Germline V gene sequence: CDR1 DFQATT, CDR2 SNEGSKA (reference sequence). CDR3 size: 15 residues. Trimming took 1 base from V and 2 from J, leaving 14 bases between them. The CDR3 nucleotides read TGCAGTGCTAGAGGTCGGTCCTTCGTCAACTATGGCTACACCTTC. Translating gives CSARGRSFVNYGYTF.

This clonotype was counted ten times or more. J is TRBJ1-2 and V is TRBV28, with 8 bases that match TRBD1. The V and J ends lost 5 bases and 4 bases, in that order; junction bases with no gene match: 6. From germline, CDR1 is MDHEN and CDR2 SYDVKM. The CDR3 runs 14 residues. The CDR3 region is CASSPGQGAYGYTF. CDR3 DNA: TGTGCCAGCAGTCCCGGACAGGGAGCCTATGGCTACACCTTC.

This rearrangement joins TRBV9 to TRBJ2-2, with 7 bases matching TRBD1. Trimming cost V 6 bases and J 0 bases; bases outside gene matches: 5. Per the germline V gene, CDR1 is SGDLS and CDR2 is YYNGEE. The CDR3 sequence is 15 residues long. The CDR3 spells CASTRDSPNTGELFF. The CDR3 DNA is TGTGCCAGCACCAGGGACAGTCCGAACACCGGGGAGCTGTTTTTT. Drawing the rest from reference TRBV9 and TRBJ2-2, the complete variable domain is DSGVTQTPKHLITATGQRVTLRCSPRSGDLSVYWYQQSLDQGLQFLIQYYNGEERAKGNILERFSAQQFPDLHSELNLSSLELGDSALYFCASTRDSPNTGELFFGEGSRLTVL.

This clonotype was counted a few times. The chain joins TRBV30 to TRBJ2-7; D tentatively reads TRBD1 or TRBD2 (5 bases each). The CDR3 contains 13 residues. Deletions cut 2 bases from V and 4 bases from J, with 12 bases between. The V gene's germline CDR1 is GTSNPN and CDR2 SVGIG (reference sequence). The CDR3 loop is CAWSSGTAYEQYF. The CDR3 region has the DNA TGTGCCTGGAGTAGTGGGACGGCATACGAGCAGTACTTC.

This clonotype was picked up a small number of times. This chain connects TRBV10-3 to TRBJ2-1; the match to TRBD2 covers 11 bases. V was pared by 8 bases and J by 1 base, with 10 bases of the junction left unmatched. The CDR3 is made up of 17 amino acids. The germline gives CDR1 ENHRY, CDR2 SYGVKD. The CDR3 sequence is CAISAGLAAMSYNEQFF. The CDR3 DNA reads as TGTGCCATCTCCGCGGGACTAGCGGCGATGTCCTACAATGAGCAGTTCTTC.

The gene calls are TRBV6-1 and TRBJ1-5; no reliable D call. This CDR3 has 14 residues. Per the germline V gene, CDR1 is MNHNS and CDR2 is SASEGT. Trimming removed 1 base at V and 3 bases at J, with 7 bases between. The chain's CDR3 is CASSEGSTNQPQHF. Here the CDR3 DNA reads TGTGCCAGCAGTGAAGGCTCAACCAATCAGCCCCAGCATTTT.

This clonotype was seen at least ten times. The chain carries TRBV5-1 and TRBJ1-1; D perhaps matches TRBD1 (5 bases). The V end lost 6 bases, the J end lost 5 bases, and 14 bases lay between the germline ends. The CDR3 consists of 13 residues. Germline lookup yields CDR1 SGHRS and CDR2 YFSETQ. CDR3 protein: CASIGGGVTEAFF. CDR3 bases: TGCGCCAGCATCGGCGGGGGGGTGACTGAAGCTTTCTTT.

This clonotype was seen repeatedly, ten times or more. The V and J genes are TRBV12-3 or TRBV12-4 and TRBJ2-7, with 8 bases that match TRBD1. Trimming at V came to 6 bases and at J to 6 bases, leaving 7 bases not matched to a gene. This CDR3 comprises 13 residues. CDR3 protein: CASRRQGTSEQYF. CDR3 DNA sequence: TGTGCCAGCAGGCGACAGGGGACGAGCGAGCAGTACTTC.

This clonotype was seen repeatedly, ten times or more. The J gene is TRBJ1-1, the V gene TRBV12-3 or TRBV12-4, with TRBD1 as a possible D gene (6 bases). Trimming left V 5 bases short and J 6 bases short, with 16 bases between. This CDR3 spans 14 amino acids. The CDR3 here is CASSPNTDSPEAFF. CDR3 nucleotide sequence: TGTGCCAGCAGTCCGAACACGGACAGTCCTGAAGCTTTCTTT.

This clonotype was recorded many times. Here the CDR3 DNA reads TGTGCCAGCAGTTTACCGAGGCGGCGAGAGACCCAGTACTTC. Protein sequence: CASSLPRRRETQYF. The genes are TRBV11-2 and TRBJ2-5, with D unclear. The CDR3 runs to 14 residues. V was cut by 6 bases and J by 4 bases, with 15 bases left in between. Germline values: CDR1 SGHAT, CDR2 FQNNGV.

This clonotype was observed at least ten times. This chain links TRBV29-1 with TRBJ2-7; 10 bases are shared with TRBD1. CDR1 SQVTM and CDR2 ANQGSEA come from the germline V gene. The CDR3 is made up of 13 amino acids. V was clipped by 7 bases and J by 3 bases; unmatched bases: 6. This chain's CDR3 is CSALDRGRYEQYF. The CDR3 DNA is TGCAGCGCCCTAGACAGGGGGCGCTACGAGCAGTACTTC.

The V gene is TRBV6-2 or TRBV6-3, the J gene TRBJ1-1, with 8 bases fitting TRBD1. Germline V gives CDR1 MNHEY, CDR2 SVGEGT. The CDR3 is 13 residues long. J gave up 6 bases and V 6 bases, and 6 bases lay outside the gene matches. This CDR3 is CASSPQGVSEAFF. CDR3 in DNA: TGTGCCAGCAGCCCACAGGGGGTATCTGAAGCTTTCTTT.

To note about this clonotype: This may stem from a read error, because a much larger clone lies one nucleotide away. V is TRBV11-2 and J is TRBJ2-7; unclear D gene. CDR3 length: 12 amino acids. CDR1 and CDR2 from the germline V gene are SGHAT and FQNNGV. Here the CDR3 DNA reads TGTGCCGGCAGCTTGAATGTGGACGAGCAGTACTTC. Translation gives CAGSLNVDEQYF.

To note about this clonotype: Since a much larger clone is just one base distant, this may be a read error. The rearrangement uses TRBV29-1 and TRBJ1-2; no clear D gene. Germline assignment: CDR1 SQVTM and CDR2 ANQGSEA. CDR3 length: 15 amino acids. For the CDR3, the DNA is TGCGGCGTTGACTTCGGACGGAATACTAACTATGGCTACACCTTC. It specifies CGVDFGRNTNYGYTF.

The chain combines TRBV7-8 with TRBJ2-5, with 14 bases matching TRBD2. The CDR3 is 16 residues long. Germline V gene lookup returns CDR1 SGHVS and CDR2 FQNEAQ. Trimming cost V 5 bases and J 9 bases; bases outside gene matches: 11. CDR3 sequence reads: CASSTQGLAGGGAQYF. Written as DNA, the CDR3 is TGTGCCAGCAGCACACAAGGACTAGCGGGGGGAGGGGCCCAGTACTTC.

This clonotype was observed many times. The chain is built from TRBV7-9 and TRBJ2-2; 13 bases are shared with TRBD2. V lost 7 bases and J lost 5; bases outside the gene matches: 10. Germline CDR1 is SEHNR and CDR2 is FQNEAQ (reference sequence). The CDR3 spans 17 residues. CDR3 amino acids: CASTVTGTSGTTGELFF. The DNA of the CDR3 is TGTGCCAGCACCGTTACCGGGACTAGCGGGACGACCGGGGAGCTGTTTTTT.

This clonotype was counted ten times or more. Written as DNA, the CDR3 is TGTGCCAGCAGTTATCAGCTAGCGAGAATTGAGACCCAGTACTTC. Amino acid sequence: CASSYQLARIETQYF. This chain links TRBV6-5 with TRBJ2-5; a weak D match, TRBD2 (6 bases). Trimming shortened V by 3 bases and J by 5 bases, and 16 bases separated the two germline ends. CDR3 length: 15 amino acids. CDR1 and CDR2 from the germline V gene are MNHEY and SVGAGI.

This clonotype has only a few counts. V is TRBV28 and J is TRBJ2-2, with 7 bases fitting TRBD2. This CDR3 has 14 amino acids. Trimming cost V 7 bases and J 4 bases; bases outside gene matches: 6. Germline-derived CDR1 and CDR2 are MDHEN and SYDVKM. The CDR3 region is CASKSGGITGELFF. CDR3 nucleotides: TGTGCCAGCAAATCGGGGGGAATCACCGGGGAGCTGTTTTTT.

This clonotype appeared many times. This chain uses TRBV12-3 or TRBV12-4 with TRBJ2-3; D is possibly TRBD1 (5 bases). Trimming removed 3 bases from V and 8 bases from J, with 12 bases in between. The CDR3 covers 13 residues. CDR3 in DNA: TGTGCCAGCAGTTTGACCGCCCAGGGTACGCAGTATTTT. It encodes CASSLTAQGTQYF.